This T cell receptor beta chain was retrieved from a study of blood T cell repertoires in COVID-19. Looking at the study overall: T cells, B-cell-depleted T cells, or PBMCs supplied cDNA or gDNA.

The V gene's germline CDR1 is SGHRS and CDR2 YFSETQ. The CDR3 spans 13 residues. Trimming cost V 2 bases and J 3 bases, with 5 bases left between them. Assay: immunoSEQ multiplex PCR; the TCRdb copy retains only in-frame clones and omits some. The table lists 97,000 or so clones, roughly 86% of them singletons. This clone was picked up one time. This sequence joins TRBV5-1 and TRBJ2-2; D is unresolved. This sequence was found in a middle-aged man with active or convalescent COVID-19. Input material: peripheral blood. This chain's CDR3 is CASSFPDTGELFF. CDR3 in DNA: TGCGCCAGCAGCTTCCCGGACACCGGGGAGCTGTTTTTT.